The TCR beta chain under discussion was sequenced for a study of blood T cell repertoires in COVID-19. Trimming took 0 bases from V and 2 from J, leaving 10 bases between them. This CDR3 contains 14 residues. Germline V gives CDR1 GTSNPN, CDR2 SVGIG (reference sequence). Authors' data handling: Estimation of nucleated cell counts relied on the amplification of reference gene primers. Produced via immunoSEQ multiplex PCR; TCRdb's table is partial and in-frame only. Clone size and the V and J calls come from that table; the DNA yielded D and trimming. The repertoire holds 75,000 to 95,000 clones, with more than 70% as singletons. This clone was recorded once.

This rearrangement joins TRBV30 to TRBJ1-2; no clear D gene. The sequenced material came from peripheral blood. This receptor was identified in a woman aged 80 or over with acute or convalescent COVID-19. CDR3 in DNA: TGTGCCTGGAGTGTGGGCAGGCGCAACTATGGCTACACCTTC. Residues: CAWSVGRRNYGYTF. The whole variable domain, filled in from reference TRBV30 and TRBJ1-2, reads SQTIHQWPATLVQPVGSPLSLECTVEGTSNPNLYWYRQAAGRGLQLLFYSVGIGQISSEVPQNLSASRPQDRQFILSSKKLLLSDSGFYLCAWSVGRRNYGYTFGSGTRLTVV.